The rows below give T cell receptor beta chains drawn from one sample of a study of T cell changes during pregnancy in multiple sclerosis. TCRdb keeps only in-frame clones here, not all; method: immunoSEQ multiplex PCR. The sample holds about 75,000 clones; about 93% are singletons and the top ten take less than 0.15%. The material was CD4+ T cells from peripheral blood mononuclear cells, obtained after pregnancy. All receptors derive from a female donor with multiple sclerosis, enrolled in a pregnancy study. The conserved cysteine and the conserved F or W are not part of the CDR3 here. A D gene is named only where the DNA matches it firmly. Not every row has a clone size; where given, it reads once, few, many or a size class.

D gene: TRBD2
J gene: TRBJ2-1
V gene: TRBV29-1
clone size: NA
CDR3 protein: SVGPAGGSWYNEQF

D gene: TRBD1
J gene: TRBJ2-5
V gene: TRBV28
clone size: NA
CDR3 protein: ASSLTGQKLSQY

D gene: TRBD1
J gene: TRBJ2-3
V gene: TRBV11-1
clone size: NA
CDR3 protein: ASSLEGQGTDTQY

D gene: NA
J gene: TRBJ2-1
V gene: TRBV5-1
clone size: NA
CDR3 protein: ASSVQGGEQF

D gene: TRBD1
J gene: TRBJ1-5
V gene: TRBV28
clone size: few
CDR3 protein: ASSSGTGGAPQPQH

D gene: NA
J gene: TRBJ2-1
V gene: TRBV23-1
clone size: NA
CDR3 protein: ASSQEERGTVRNEQF

D gene: NA
J gene: TRBJ1-6
V gene: TRBV10-3
clone size: NA
CDR3 protein: AIRAGPDSPLH

D gene: TRBD1
J gene: TRBJ1-1
V gene: TRBV19
clone size: NA
CDR3 protein: ASSGGQKVGGTEAF

D gene: TRBD1
J gene: TRBJ2-7
V gene: TRBV6-5
clone size: NA
CDR3 protein: ASRSGQSSSYEQY

D gene: TRBD2
J gene: TRBJ2-1
V gene: TRBV5-1
clone size: NA
CDR3 protein: ASSSLTSGRGDEQF

D gene: NA
J gene: TRBJ2-2
V gene: TRBV2
clone size: NA
CDR3 protein: ASSEAAVTGELF

D gene: NA
J gene: TRBJ2-7
V gene: TRBV28
clone size: NA
CDR3 protein: ASTNPRPPYEQY

D gene: NA
J gene: TRBJ1-5
V gene: TRBV1
clone size: NA
CDR3 protein: TSSLYEQGALNQPQH

D gene: NA
J gene: TRBJ1-5
V gene: TRBV6-5
clone size: NA
CDR3 protein: ASSRGHLNQPQH

D gene: NA
J gene: TRBJ2-6
V gene: TRBV27
clone size: NA
CDR3 protein: ASSMGAFKSGANVLT

D gene: TRBD1
J gene: TRBJ1-1
V gene: TRBV28
clone size: NA
CDR3 protein: ASSLAAGGSNTEAF

D gene: NA
J gene: TRBJ2-1
V gene: TRBV14
clone size: NA
CDR3 protein: ASSPGRYEQF

D gene: TRBD2
J gene: TRBJ2-2
V gene: TRBV19
clone size: NA
CDR3 protein: ASRVSGSANTGELF

D gene: NA
J gene: TRBJ1-1
V gene: TRBV5-4
clone size: few
CDR3 protein: ASSLDAGEAF

D gene: NA
J gene: TRBJ1-2
V gene: TRBV7-9
clone size: NA
CDR3 protein: ASRAPGTNYGYT

D gene: TRBD1
J gene: TRBJ2-1
V gene: TRBV19
clone size: NA
CDR3 protein: ASSKIITGEEQF

D gene: NA
J gene: TRBJ1-2
V gene: TRBV30
clone size: NA
CDR3 protein: AWSVDSKVYYGYT

D gene: NA
J gene: TRBJ2-1
V gene: TRBV27
clone size: NA
CDR3 protein: ASLGGSSYNEQF

D gene: TRBD1
J gene: TRBJ1-5
V gene: TRBV10-3
clone size: NA
CDR3 protein: AIAEGAGSNQPQH

D gene: NA
J gene: TRBJ2-1
V gene: TRBV5-5
clone size: NA
CDR3 protein: ASSLTLNEQF

D gene: NA
J gene: TRBJ2-3
V gene: TRBV18
clone size: once
CDR3 protein: ASSPLHSSALDTDTQY

D gene: TRBD1
J gene: TRBJ2-2
V gene: TRBV6-5
clone size: NA
CDR3 protein: ASSSFLGQGGELF

D gene: NA
J gene: TRBJ2-3
V gene: TRBV28
clone size: NA
CDR3 protein: ASSSPGAGGRDTQY

D gene: NA
J gene: TRBJ1-5
V gene: TRBV28
clone size: NA
CDR3 protein: ASSLTSQPQH

D gene: NA
J gene: TRBJ2-5
V gene: TRBV27
clone size: NA
CDR3 protein: ASGQAGVQETQY

D gene: NA
J gene: TRBJ2-6
V gene: TRBV5-6
clone size: NA
CDR3 protein: ASSWGAGANVLT

D gene: NA
J gene: TRBJ2-5
V gene: TRBV6-5
clone size: NA
CDR3 protein: ASSYSRDGETQY

D gene: TRBD2
J gene: TRBJ2-1
V gene: TRBV19
clone size: NA
CDR3 protein: ASSTSSLAGGPRDNEQF

D gene: TRBD2
J gene: TRBJ2-5
V gene: TRBV6-5
clone size: NA
CDR3 protein: ASSQGLAGQETQY

D gene: TRBD1
J gene: TRBJ1-2
V gene: TRBV2
clone size: NA
CDR3 protein: ASSEADRGRGYT

D gene: NA
J gene: TRBJ2-1
V gene: TRBV11-2
clone size: NA
CDR3 protein: ASSLEPGSYNEQF

D gene: NA
J gene: TRBJ2-1
V gene: TRBV19
clone size: NA
CDR3 protein: ASSMGLTPF

D gene: TRBD1
J gene: TRBJ2-2
V gene: TRBV5-8
clone size: NA
CDR3 protein: ASSLRGPVTGELF

D gene: NA
J gene: TRBJ2-4
V gene: TRBV27
clone size: NA
CDR3 protein: ASSFGPENIQY

D gene: NA
J gene: TRBJ1-5
V gene: TRBV28
clone size: NA
CDR3 protein: ASSFPAGFGNQPQH

D gene: NA
J gene: TRBJ2-7
V gene: TRBV29-1
clone size: NA
CDR3 protein: SVETFSYEQY

D gene: NA
J gene: TRBJ2-3
V gene: TRBV5-1
clone size: NA
CDR3 protein: ASSRWSGSTDTQY